This TCR beta chain was profiled in a study of T cells in localized non-small cell lung cancer. Study-level results: There were a median roughly 61 of the top 100 tumor clones appearing in adjacent lung. Peak T cell clonality was found in uninvolved adjacent lung, exceeding tumor. A single tumor region was sequenced, leaving heterogeneity possible. Longer overall survival was seen with higher T cell density measured in blood.

The V end lost 5 bases, the J end lost 10 bases, and 9 bases lay between the germline ends. The CDR3 is 12 amino acids. The germline CDR1 and CDR2 sequences are LNHDA and SQIVND (reference sequence). This table comes from immunoSEQ multiplex PCR, and its TCRdb copy is limited to in-frame clones, with some not included. The sample shows 50,000 or so clones, roughly four fifths of them seen only once. Points on this clone: Its antigen is still unknown.

This clonotype was obtained from a female donor over 55 with stage II squamous cell lung carcinoma. This chain connects TRBV19 to TRBJ1-6, with D unresolved. This specimen was peripheral blood, taken before any cancer treatment. The CDR3 coding sequence is TGTGCCAGTAGTGCTAACAGCTCACCCCTCCACTTT. It yields the protein CASSANSSPLHF.